This T cell receptor (beta chain) is drawn from a study of blood T cell repertoires in COVID-19. Study as a whole: Spain, Italy and the United States supplied samples that represented acute and convalescent COVID-19.

Assay: immunoSEQ multiplex PCR; the TCRdb copy retains only in-frame clones and omits some. The sample lists more than 85,000 clones, around 82% occurring once. Germline V gene sequence: CDR1 MNHEY, CDR2 SMNVEV (reference sequence). The CDR3 sequence is 14 residues long. V was shortened by 6 bases and J by 7 bases, with 18 bases between the two germline ends. This receptor was taken from a human donor in a cohort sampled during active COVID-19. Specimen: peripheral blood. The chain carries TRBV27 and TRBJ1-1; a weak D match, TRBD1 (5 bases). Here the CDR3 DNA reads TGTGCCAGCAGCGCCAGACAGAGATATAATGAAGCTTTCTTT. It encodes CASSARQRYNEAFF.